The clone carrying this TCR beta chain was detected a few times. The data derive from a study of control samples from healthy donors and cancer patients. Libraries were prepared by immunoSEQ multiplex PCR; TCRdb keeps only in-frame clonotypes and omits some of them. The table records 150,000 or so clones, approximately 92% of them present only once. The CDR3 runs 15 residues. CDR1 and CDR2 (germline): SGHAT, FQNNGV. V lost 5 bases to trimming and J lost 7 bases, with 15 bases between them. Specimen: blood. The chain employs TRBV11-2 and TRBJ1-6, with no clear D. The receptor was derived from a man aged 35 to 55 in good health. The chain's CDR3 is CASSPIRTGNSPLHF. The DNA for the CDR3 is TGTGCCAGCAGCCCAATAAGGACGGGGAATTCACCCCTCCACTTT. Looking up the rest from reference TRBV11-2 and TRBJ1-6 gives the full variable domain: EAGVAQSPRYKIIEKRQSVAFWCNPISGHATLYWYQQILGQGPKLLIQFQNNGVVDDSQLPKDRFSAERLKGVDSTLKIQPAKLEDSAVYLCASSPIRTGNSPLHFGNGTRLTVT.